Listed below are T cell receptor beta chains from one sample, sequenced in a study of identical twins. Using its own MiXCR run on the 5' RACE reads, TCRdb lists one record per CDR3 protein. The sample includes some 660,000 distinct CDR3 sequences, less than 10% of them seen just once. This sample also appeared in a second study, on yellow fever vaccine responses in identical twins.

The source material was PBMCs. Source of these receptors: a young woman in good health. The CDR3 runs from the conserved cysteine through the conserved F or W. A D gene is named only where the DNA matches it firmly. Clone size is not always given. Where it is, it says once, few, many or a class for expanded clones.

CDR3 protein,CDR3 DNA,V gene,clone size,D gene,J gene
CASRLTGANYEQYF,TGTGCCAGCAGACTGACAGGGGCTAACTACGAGCAGTACTTC,TRBV27,many,TRBD1,TRBJ2-7
CATSRAGGLYSGANVLTF,TGTGCCACCAGCAGAGCCGGGGGCCTTTACTCTGGGGCCAACGTCCTGACTTTC,TRBV15,few,.,TRBJ2-6
CSARQRSSYEQYF,TGCAGTGCTAGACAGCGGTCCTCCTACGAGCAGTACTTC,TRBV20-1,few,.,TRBJ2-7
CASSLVTSTYEQYF,TGCGCCAGCAGCTTGGTTACATCTACCTACGAGCAGTACTTC,TRBV5-1,few,.,TRBJ2-7
CSVRTENTGELFF,TGCAGCGTAAGGACAGAAAACACCGGGGAGCTGTTTTTT,TRBV29-1,many,.,TRBJ2-2
CASSQDRGFAEKLFF,TGTGCCAGCTCGCAGGACAGGGGATTTGCTGAAAAACTGTTTTTT,TRBV18,.,TRBD1,TRBJ1-4
CASSFPFWGQRNTGELFF,TGTGCCAGCAGCTTCCCGTTCTGGGGACAGCGTAACACCGGGGAGCTGTTTTTT,TRBV11-2,.,TRBD1,TRBJ2-2
CASSPTGTGWTEAFF,TGTGCCAGCAGCCCAACGGGGACAGGGTGGACTGAAGCTTTCTTT,TRBV9,.,TRBD1,TRBJ1-1
CASSLAAEGLDTQYF,TGTGCCAGCAGCTTAGCGGCGGAGGGGCTGGATACGCAGTATTTT,TRBV7-2,few,.,TRBJ2-3
CASSQAEFETYNEQFF,TGTGCCAGCAGCCAAGCCGAATTCGAGACCTACAATGAGCAGTTCTTC,TRBV3-1,many,.,TRBJ2-1
CEGAADSRGRYSSTDTQYF,TGTGAGGGAGCAGCCGACAGCAGAGGGAGGTATTCTAGCACAGATACTCAGTATTTT,TRBV10-3,.,.,TRBJ2-3
CASSLEGPAGGYTF,TGCGCCAGCAGCTTGGAAGGGCCCGCTGGGGGCTACACCTTC,TRBV5-1,.,.,TRBJ1-2
CSPNGGGYTEAFF,TGCAGTCCTAACGGGGGGGGGTACACTGAAGCTTTCTTT,TRBV20-1,.,.,TRBJ1-1
CASSPAGPTGAVNEQFF,TGTGCCAGCAGCCCCGCGGGACCGACAGGAGCGGTCAATGAGCAGTTCTTC,TRBV7-2,few,.,TRBJ2-1
CASRYGVAEQYF,TGTGCCAGCAGATACGGGGTCGCCGAGCAGTACTTC,TRBV7-2,.,.,TRBJ2-7
CSARDAHRQAEAFF,TGCAGTGCTAGAGACGCCCATCGTCAGGCTGAAGCTTTCTTT,TRBV20-1,few,.,TRBJ1-1
CASSLAEAAHNEQFF,TGTGCCAGCAGTTTAGCGGAGGCGGCACACAATGAGCAGTTCTTC,TRBV27,.,.,TRBJ2-1
CATRDFDLGEQFF,TGTGCCACCAGGGACTTCGATCTCGGGGAGCAGTTCTTC,TRBV24-1,.,.,TRBJ2-1
CASSQAGSDTQYF,TGCGCCAGCAGCCAGGCGGGGTCTGATACGCAGTATTTT,TRBV3-1,many,.,TRBJ2-3
CASSLVGGGYTF,TGTGCCAGCAGCTTAGTAGGAGGTGGCTACACCTTC,TRBV7-9,many,.,TRBJ1-2
CASRGQGAIEAFF,TGTGCCAGCAGGGGACAGGGGGCGATTGAAGCTTTCTTT,TRBV28,.,TRBD1,TRBJ1-1
CASSLVAGEQELFF,TGCGCCAGCAGCTTGGTCGCAGGGGAGCAGGAGCTGTTTTTT,TRBV5-1,few,.,TRBJ2-2
CASSISGVPRNTQYF,TGTGCCAGCAGCATTTCGGGGGTCCCTCGGAATACGCAGTATTTT,TRBV27,.,.,TRBJ2-3